These 26 T cell receptor beta chains came from one sample sequenced in a study of somatic mutations in cytotoxic T cells in rheumatoid arthritis. Profiling relied on immunoSEQ multiplex PCR, and the TCRdb table lists in-frame clones only, not all of them. The data contain roughly 4,200 clones, 89% of them singletons. Source material: CD8+ T cells sorted from blood. The receptors stem from a woman in her seventies with rheumatoid arthritis.

The V and J genes are TRBV5-1 and TRBJ1-1; 7 bases line up with TRBD1. After removal of 4 bases from V and 5 bases from J, the junction contained 14 bases not matched to a gene. Germline V gene data show CDR1 as SGHRS and CDR2 as YFSETQ. The CDR3 length is 16 residues. Here the CDR3 reads CASSQKGQVGLTEAFF. The CDR3 nucleotides are TGCGCCAGCAGCCAAAAAGGACAGGTCGGGTTAACTGAAGCTTTCTTT.

This clone was seen a few times. The chain has TRBV19 and TRBJ2-1; D gene uncertain. The CDR3 consists of 11 residues. The germline gives CDR1 LNHDA, CDR2 SQIVND (reference sequence). Trimming shortened V by 4 bases and J by 9 bases, and 7 bases separated the two germline ends. The DNA of the CDR3 is TGTGCCAGTAGTAGCGGCGGTGAGCAGTTCTTC. Translating gives CASSSGGEQFF.

The V call is TRBV5-6, the J call TRBJ1-5; 7 nucleotides align to TRBD1. V trimming: 4 bases; J trimming: 2 bases; junction bases outside the gene matches: 9. The CDR3 is 16 residues long. Germline V gene data show CDR1 as SGHDT and CDR2 as YYEEEE. CDR3 residues: CASSITTGMGNQPQHF. In DNA, the CDR3 is TGTGCCAGCAGCATCACGACAGGGATGGGCAATCAGCCCCAGCATTTT.

V usage is TRBV13 and J usage is TRBJ2-1, with D possibly matching TRBD2 (6 bases). This CDR3 is built from 15 residues. The V end lost 4 bases, the J end lost 2 bases, and 12 bases lay between the germline ends. Per germline, CDR1 PRHDT and CDR2 FYEKMQ (reference sequence). In DNA form, the CDR3 reads TGTGCCAGCAGCTCCCCCCGGGAGCCCTACAATGAGCAGTTCTTC. Its translation: CASSSPREPYNEQFF.

The chain is built from TRBV5-1 and TRBJ2-1; 8 bases map to TRBD2. The CDR3 totals 16 residues. The V segment lost 0 bases and the J segment 7 bases; nucleotides outside the gene matches: 9. In germline, CDR1 is SGHRS, CDR2 YFSETQ. The CDR3 nucleotides are TGCGCCAGCAGCTTGGCCCCCGGGGGGGCCCGGAATGAGCAGTTCTTC. Its protein product is CASSLAPGGARNEQFF.

About this clone: A read error may produce the germline difference seen at one junction end. The chain carries TRBV7-7 and TRBJ2-2; TRBD2 is a possible D gene (6 bases). This CDR3 is 15 amino acids long. Germline V gives CDR1 SSHAT, CDR2 FNYEAQ (reference sequence). This CDR3 is CASSSGGPRTGELFF. Here the CDR3 DNA reads TGTGCTAGCAGCTCTGGAGGGCCTAGGACCGGGGAGCTGTTTTTT.

This clone was detected a few times. This chain links TRBV19 with TRBJ1-3, with D perhaps matching TRBD1 (5 bases). The CDR3 spans 16 residues. With 3 bases removed from V and 4 bases from J, the gap between germline ends came to 16 bases. Germline lookup yields CDR1 LNHDA and CDR2 SQIVND (reference sequence). The CDR3 region has the DNA TGTGCCAGTAGTATTCTACCGGGACTGAAAGGAAACACCATATATTTT. Amino acid sequence: CASSILPGLKGNTIYF.

The chain employs TRBV7-8 and TRBJ2-3; 8 bases fit TRBD2. Germline lookup yields CDR1 SGHVS and CDR2 FQNEAQ. V was clipped by 1 base and J by 1 base; unmatched bases: 4. The CDR3 spans 16 residues. As DNA, the CDR3 is TGTGCCAGCAGCTTAGAGGCCGGGGGGGGCACAGATACGCAGTATTTT. It codes for CASSLEAGGGTDTQYF.

CDR3 amino acids: CASSVSGANEQFF. As DNA, the CDR3 is TGTGCCAGCAGCGTTAGCGGGGCAAATGAGCAGTTCTTC. The chain employs TRBV9 and TRBJ2-1; TRBD2 agrees at 8 bases. The germline V gene has CDR1 SGDLS and CDR2 YYNGEE. The trim removed 2 bases at V and 7 bases at J, leaving 2 bases unmatched. The length of the CDR3 is 13 residues.

This clone has just one count. V is TRBV7-9 and J is TRBJ2-2, with TRBD2 matching over 8 bases. V lost 5 bases to trimming and J lost 2 bases; unmatched junction nucleotides: 10. Germline V gene data show CDR1 as SEHNR and CDR2 as FQNEAQ (reference sequence). The CDR3 contains 17 residues. The CDR3 DNA reads as TGTGCCAGCAGCCCCGGGGGGGCAGGTTTTAACACCGGGGAGCTGTTTTTT. Translating gives CASSPGGAGFNTGELFF. The whole variable domain, filled in from reference TRBV7-9 and TRBJ2-2, reads DTGVSQNPRHKITKRGQNVTFRCDPISEHNRLYWYRQTLGQGPEFLTYFQNEAQLEKSRLLSDRFSAERPKGSFSTLEIQRTEQGDSAMYLCASSPGGAGFNTGELFFGEGSRLTVL.

V usage is TRBV15 and J usage is TRBJ2-7; the D is unclear. The CDR3 length is 12 residues. CDR1 is LNHNV, CDR2 YYDKDF, per germline (reference sequence). Trimming stripped 1 base from V and 9 bases from J, with 10 bases between. The CDR3 DNA follows: TGTGCCACCAGCAGAGGGGCCGTTGGGCAGTACTTC. Encoded protein: CATSRGAVGQYF. The entire variable domain, with the rest obtained from reference TRBV15 and TRBJ2-7, is as follows: DAMVIQNPRYQVTQFGKPVTLSCSQTLNHNVMYWYQQKSSQAPKLLFHYYDKDFNNEADTPDNFQSRRPNTSFCFLDIRSPGLGDTAMYLCATSRGAVGQYFGPGTRLTVT.

The V and J genes are TRBV2 and TRBJ1-2, with a possible D match to TRBD1 (5 bases). V lost 3 bases and J 0 bases, leaving 17 bases between the germline ends. The V gene's germline CDR1 is SNHLY and CDR2 FYNNEI. The CDR3 runs 17 residues. CDR3 DNA: TGTGCCAGCAGTGATACCGAGTCACAGGTACCTAACTATGGCTACACCTTC. Encoded protein: CASSDTESQVPNYGYTF.

J is TRBJ2-1 and V is TRBV7-9; TRBD2 aligns across 8 bases. Germline trimming cut 3 bases from V and 7 bases from J; bases unmatched to any gene: 8. This CDR3 is 15 amino acids long. The germline V gene encodes CDR1 SEHNR and CDR2 FQNEAQ (reference sequence). CDR3 nucleotides: TGTGCCAGCAGCTTTAGCGGGGAGGCCGAAAATGAGCAGTTCTTC. Translating it yields CASSFSGEAENEQFF.

This clone was found a few times. This CDR3 reads CASSHPGQINYEQYF. CDR3 DNA: TGTGCCAGCAGCCACCCGGGACAAATAAACTACGAGCAGTACTTC. The V and J genes are TRBV4-2 and TRBJ2-7; tentative D call: TRBD1 (6 bases). The CDR3 extends over 15 amino acids. Germline CDR1 LGHNA, CDR2 YNFKEQ. V lost 3 bases to trimming and J lost 3 bases, with 15 bases between them.

This clone was counted a single time. The chain combines TRBV6-6 with TRBJ1-2, with TRBD1 matching 9 bases. This CDR3 contains 14 residues. V dropped 7 bases and J dropped 4; count of bases not matched to a gene: 7. Germline assignment: CDR1 MNHNY and CDR2 SVGAGI (reference sequence). This CDR3 reads CASNSGTGTYGYTF. For the CDR3, the DNA is TGTGCCAGCAATTCCGGGACAGGGACCTATGGCTACACCTTC.

The chain recombines TRBV4-1 with TRBJ2-5, with 8 bases lining up with TRBD2. This CDR3 spans 14 amino acids. J gave up 2 bases and V 4 bases, and 3 bases lay outside the gene matches. Germline V gene data show CDR1 as MGHRA and CDR2 as YSYEKL. This CDR3 is CASSPIAGQETQYF. In DNA form, the CDR3 reads TGCGCCAGCAGCCCGATAGCGGGACAAGAGACCCAGTACTTC.

V gene TRBV5-6 combines with J gene TRBJ1-2; TRBD1 might be the D (5 bases). The germline gives CDR1 SGHDT, CDR2 YYEEEE. The CDR3 sequence is 15 residues long. V lost 6 bases and J lost 4, with 19 bases in between. CDR3 region: CASTNSGTVFYGYTF. CDR3 bases: TGTGCCAGCACCAACTCCGGGACTGTTTTCTATGGCTACACCTTC.

The V and J genes are TRBV5-1 and TRBJ2-3; 7 positions match TRBD2. V lost 3 bases, J lost 1 base, and 2 bases stayed unmatched. Germline assignment: CDR1 SGHRS and CDR2 YFSETQ. CDR3 length: 14 amino acids. In DNA, the CDR3 is TGCGCCAGCAGCTCCAGCGGGGGCACAGATACGCAGTATTTT. It translates to CASSSSGGTDTQYF.

The gene calls are TRBV9 and TRBJ2-7; 9 nucleotides agree with TRBD2. This CDR3 spans 16 amino acids. Losses at the gene ends were 0 bases for V and 6 bases for J; bases not matched to a gene: 10. Germline V gives CDR1 SGDLS, CDR2 YYNGEE. The CDR3 DNA reads TGTGCCAGCAGCGTAGCTATTAGCGGGAGTGTGGTCGAGCAGTACTTC. Its protein product is CASSVAISGSVVEQYF.

This chain connects TRBV27 to TRBJ2-7; D unresolved. The germline CDR1 and CDR2 sequences are MNHEY and SMNVEV (reference sequence). The V and J ends lost 2 bases and 6 bases respectively, with 8 bases between them. The CDR3 is 12 residues long. CDR3 sequence: CASSLNAREQYF. The CDR3 DNA reads TGTGCCAGCAGTTTAAACGCGCGCGAGCAGTACTTC.

The chain employs TRBV7-6 and TRBJ2-3; 12 positions agree with TRBD2. The CDR3 covers 15 residues. The germline V gene has CDR1 SGHVS and CDR2 FNYEAQ. J lost 5 bases, V lost 5 bases, and 5 bases had no gene match. The CDR3 region is CASSQGLAGKDTQYF. The CDR3 bases are TGTGCCAGCAGCCAAGGACTAGCGGGAAAAGATACGCAGTATTTT.

The chain couples TRBV15 to TRBJ1-5, with unresolved D. Germline-derived CDR1 and CDR2 are LNHNV and YYDKDF (reference sequence). The CDR3 covers 16 residues. Trimming left V 1 base short and J 2 bases short, with 12 bases between. In DNA form, the CDR3 reads TGTGCCACCAGCAGAGTTCCGGACGGGGGCAATCAGCCCCAGCATTTT. Encoded protein: CATSRVPDGGNQPQHF.

This clone was observed once. This chain's CDR3 is CASSLKGWNEQYF. CDR3 DNA: TGTGCCAGCAGTTTAAAGGGGTGGAACGAGCAGTACTTC. The chain recombines TRBV27 with TRBJ2-7; D might be TRBD1 (5 bases). With 2 bases removed from V and 5 bases from J, the gap between germline ends came to 10 bases. The CDR3 has 13 amino acids. The germline gives CDR1 MNHEY, CDR2 SMNVEV (reference sequence).

The V and J genes are TRBV2 and TRBJ1-5, with unresolved D. Trimming left V 4 bases short and J 2 bases short, with 9 bases between. Germline V lookup: CDR1 SNHLY, CDR2 FYNNEI. The CDR3 is 14 amino acids. The CDR3 DNA follows: TGTGCCAGCAGTGCGGGGTTCGGCAATCAGCCCCAGCATTTT. Its translation: CASSAGFGNQPQHF.

V is TRBV28 and J is TRBJ2-1, with TRBD2 matching over 9 bases. Per the germline V gene, CDR1 is MDHEN and CDR2 is SYDVKM. The CDR3 length is 17 residues. Trimming removed 2 bases from V and 7 bases from J; junction bases left unmatched: 12. CDR3 DNA: TGTGCCAGCAGTTTACTCGGGTTAGCGGGAGTGAAAAATGAGCAGTTCTTC. It is translated as CASSLLGLAGVKNEQFF.

This chain uses TRBV10-3 with TRBJ1-1; D possibly corresponds to TRBD1 (5 bases). Germline lookup yields CDR1 ENHRY and CDR2 SYGVKD. CDR3 length equals 16 residues. Trimming took 6 bases from V and 5 from J, leaving 22 bases between them. CDR3: CAIRGVGGAGDTEAFF. The CDR3 bases are TGTGCCATCAGGGGGGTAGGAGGGGCAGGAGATACTGAAGCTTTCTTT.